This T cell receptor (beta chain) was found in a study of blood T cell repertoires in COVID-19. Across the study: COVID-19 samples from acute and convalescent phases originated in the United States, Italy and Spain. T cells, B-cell-depleted T cells, or PBMCs provided the cDNA or gDNA that served as material.

Original analysis: By means of reference gene primer amplification, nucleated cell counts were estimated. Assay used: immunoSEQ multiplex PCR; TCRdb lists only in-frame clones, some missing. D and trimming were read from the DNA, whereas the V and J calls and clone size are those reported in that table. The sample records 100,000 or so clones, roughly 84% being singletons. The clonotype comes from a human donor in a cohort sampled during active COVID-19. Sample: peripheral blood.

CDR3 protein: CASSPNSGGPNQPQHF. The CDR3 region has the DNA TGCGCCAGCAGCCCTAACTCGGGGGGGCCCAATCAGCCCCAGCATTTT. J is TRBJ1-5 and V is TRBV5-1, with TRBD1 as a possible D gene (6 bases). CDR1 and CDR2 from the germline V gene are SGHRS and YFSETQ. This CDR3 comprises 16 residues. Trimming took off 4 bases at V and 3 bases at J, with 17 bases between the two ends.